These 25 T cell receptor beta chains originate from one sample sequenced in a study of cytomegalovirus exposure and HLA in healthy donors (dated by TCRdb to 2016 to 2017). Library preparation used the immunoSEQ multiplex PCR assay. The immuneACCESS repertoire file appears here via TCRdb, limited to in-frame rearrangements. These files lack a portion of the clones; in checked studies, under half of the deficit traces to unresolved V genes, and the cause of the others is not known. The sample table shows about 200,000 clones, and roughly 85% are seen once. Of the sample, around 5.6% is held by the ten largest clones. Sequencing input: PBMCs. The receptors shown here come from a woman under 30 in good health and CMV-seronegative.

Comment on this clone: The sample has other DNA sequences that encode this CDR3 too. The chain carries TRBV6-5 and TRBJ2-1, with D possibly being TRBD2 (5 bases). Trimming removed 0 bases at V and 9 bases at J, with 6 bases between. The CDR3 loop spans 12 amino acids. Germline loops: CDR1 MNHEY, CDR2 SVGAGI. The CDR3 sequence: CASSYSGGEQFF. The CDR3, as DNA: TGTGCCAGCAGTTACTCCGGAGGTGAGCAGTTCTTC.

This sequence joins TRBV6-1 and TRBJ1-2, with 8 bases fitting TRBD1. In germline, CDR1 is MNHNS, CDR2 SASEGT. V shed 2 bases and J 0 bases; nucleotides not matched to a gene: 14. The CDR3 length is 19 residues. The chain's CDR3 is CASSEPPPRGRRSNYGYTF. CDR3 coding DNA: TGTGCCAGCAGTGAACCCCCCCCCAGGGGGCGGCGGTCTAACTATGGCTACACCTTC.

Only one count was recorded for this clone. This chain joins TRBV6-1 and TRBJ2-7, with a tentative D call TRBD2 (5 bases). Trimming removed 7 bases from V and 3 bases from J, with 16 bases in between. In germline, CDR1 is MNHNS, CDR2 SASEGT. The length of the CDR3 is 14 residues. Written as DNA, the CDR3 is TGTGCCAGCAAAGAGGGCCTTAGCTTCTACGAGCAGTACTTC. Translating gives CASKEGLSFYEQYF.

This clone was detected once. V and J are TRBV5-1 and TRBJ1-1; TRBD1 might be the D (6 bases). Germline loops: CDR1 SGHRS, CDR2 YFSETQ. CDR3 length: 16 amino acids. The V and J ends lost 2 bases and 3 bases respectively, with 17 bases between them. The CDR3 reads CASSLVGGRMDTEAFF. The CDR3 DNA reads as TGCGCCAGCAGCTTAGTCGGGGGGCGGATGGACACTGAAGCTTTCTTT.

DNA for the CDR3: TGCGCCAGCAGCAGGGATTCCTACGAGCAGTACTTC. Its protein is CASSRDSYEQYF. This rearrangement joins TRBV5-1 to TRBJ2-7; unclear D gene. There are 12 residues in the CDR3. Trimming cost V 4 bases and J 1 base, with 6 bases left between them. Germline V lookup: CDR1 SGHRS, CDR2 YFSETQ.

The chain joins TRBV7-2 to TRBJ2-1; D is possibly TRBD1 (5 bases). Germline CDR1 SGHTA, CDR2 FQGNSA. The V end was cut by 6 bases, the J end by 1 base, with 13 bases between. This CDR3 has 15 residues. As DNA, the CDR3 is TGTGCCAGCAGGGTGATTGGGGCGTCCTACAATGAGCAGTTCTTC. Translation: CASRVIGASYNEQFF. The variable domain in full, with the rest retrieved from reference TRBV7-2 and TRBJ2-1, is GAGVSQSPSNKVTEKGKDVELRCDPISGHTALYWYRQSLGQGLEFLIYFQGNSAPDKSGLPSDRFSAERTGGSVSTLTIQRTQQEDSAVYLCASRVIGASYNEQFFGPGTRLTVL.

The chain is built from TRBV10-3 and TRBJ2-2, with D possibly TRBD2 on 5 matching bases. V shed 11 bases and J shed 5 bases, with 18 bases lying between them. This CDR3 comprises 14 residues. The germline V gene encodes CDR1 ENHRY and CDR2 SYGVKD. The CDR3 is CAVRPGSGTGELFF. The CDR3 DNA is TGTGCCGTGAGGCCTGGGAGTGGGACCGGGGAGCTGTTTTTT.

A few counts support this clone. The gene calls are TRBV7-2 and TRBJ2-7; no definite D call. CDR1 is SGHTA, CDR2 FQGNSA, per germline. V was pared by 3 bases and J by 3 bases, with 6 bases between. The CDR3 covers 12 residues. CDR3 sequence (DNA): TGTGCCAGCAGCTTGAACAGCTACGAGCAGTACTTC. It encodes CASSLNSYEQYF.

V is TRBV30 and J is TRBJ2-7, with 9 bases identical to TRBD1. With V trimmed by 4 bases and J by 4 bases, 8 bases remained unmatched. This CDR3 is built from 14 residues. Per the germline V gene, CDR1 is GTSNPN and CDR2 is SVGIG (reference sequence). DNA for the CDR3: TGTGCCTGGATACGGGGGACAGGGACTTACGAGCAGTACTTC. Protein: CAWIRGTGTYEQYF.

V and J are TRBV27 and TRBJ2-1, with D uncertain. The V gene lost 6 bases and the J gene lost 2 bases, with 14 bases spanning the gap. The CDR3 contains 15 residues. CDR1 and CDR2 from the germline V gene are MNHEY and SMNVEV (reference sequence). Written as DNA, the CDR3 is TGTGCCAGCAGCAATAACCCGACGACCTACAATGAGCAGTTCTTC. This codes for CASSNNPTTYNEQFF.

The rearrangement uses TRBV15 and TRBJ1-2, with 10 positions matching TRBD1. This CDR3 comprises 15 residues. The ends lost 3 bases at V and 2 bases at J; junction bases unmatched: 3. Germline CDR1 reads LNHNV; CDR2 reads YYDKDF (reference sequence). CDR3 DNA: TGTGCCACCAGCAGGGGGACAGGGGTAAACTATGGCTACACCTTC. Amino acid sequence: CATSRGTGVNYGYTF.

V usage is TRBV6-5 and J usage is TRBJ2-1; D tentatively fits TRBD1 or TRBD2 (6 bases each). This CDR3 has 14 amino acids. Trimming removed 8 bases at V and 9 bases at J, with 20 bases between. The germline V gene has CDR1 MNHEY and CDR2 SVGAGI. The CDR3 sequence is CASAVGRGAAEQFF. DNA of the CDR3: TGTGCCAGCGCTGTAGGTAGGGGGGCGGCTGAGCAGTTCTTC.

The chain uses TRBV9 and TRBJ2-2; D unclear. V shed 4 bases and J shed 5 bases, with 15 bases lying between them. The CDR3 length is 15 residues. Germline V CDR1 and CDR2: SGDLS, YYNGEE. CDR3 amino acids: CASSRLLTPTGELFF. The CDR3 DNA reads TGTGCCAGCAGCAGACTCCTTACTCCAACCGGGGAGCTGTTTTTT.

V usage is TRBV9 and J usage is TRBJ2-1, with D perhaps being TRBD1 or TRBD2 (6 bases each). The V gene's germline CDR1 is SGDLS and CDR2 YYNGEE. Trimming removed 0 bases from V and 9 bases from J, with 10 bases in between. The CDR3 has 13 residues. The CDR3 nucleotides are TGTGCCAGCAGCGTAGGGGGGGCCGGTGAGCAGTTCTTC. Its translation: CASSVGGAGEQFF.

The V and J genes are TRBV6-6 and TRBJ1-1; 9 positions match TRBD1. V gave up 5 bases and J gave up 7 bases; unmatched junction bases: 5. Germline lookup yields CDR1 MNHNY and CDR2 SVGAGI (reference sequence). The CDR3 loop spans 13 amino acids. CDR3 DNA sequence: TGTGCCAGCAGTGCTAGGACAGGGGTTGAAGCTTTCTTT. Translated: CASSARTGVEAFF.

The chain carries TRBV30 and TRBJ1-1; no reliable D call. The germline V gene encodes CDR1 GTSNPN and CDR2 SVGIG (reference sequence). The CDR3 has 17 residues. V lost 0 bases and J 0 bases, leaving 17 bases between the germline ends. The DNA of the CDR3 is TGTGCCTGGAGTGTACTGGGCCGTTCGCTTATGAACACTGAAGCTTTCTTT. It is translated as CAWSVLGRSLMNTEAFF.

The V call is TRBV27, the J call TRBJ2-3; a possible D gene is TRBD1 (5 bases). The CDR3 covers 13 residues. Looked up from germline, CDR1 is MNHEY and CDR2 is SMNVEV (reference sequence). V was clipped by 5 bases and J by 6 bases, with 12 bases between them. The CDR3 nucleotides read TGTGCCAGCAGTACTATGACAGCGGATACGCAGTATTTT. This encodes CASSTMTADTQYF.

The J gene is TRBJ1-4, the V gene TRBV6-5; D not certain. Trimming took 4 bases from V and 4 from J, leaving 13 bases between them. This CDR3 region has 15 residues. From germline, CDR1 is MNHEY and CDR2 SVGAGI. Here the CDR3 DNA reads TGTGCCAGCAGTTCAGGACTGAGACATAATGAAAAACTGTTTTTT. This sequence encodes CASSSGLRHNEKLFF.

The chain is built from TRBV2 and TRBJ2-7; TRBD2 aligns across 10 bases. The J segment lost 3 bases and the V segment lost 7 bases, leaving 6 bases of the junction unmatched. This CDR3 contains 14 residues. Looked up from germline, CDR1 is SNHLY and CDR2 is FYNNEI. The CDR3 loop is CASTRTSGYYEQYF. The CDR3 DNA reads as TGTGCCAGCACCCGGACTAGCGGATACTACGAGCAGTACTTC.

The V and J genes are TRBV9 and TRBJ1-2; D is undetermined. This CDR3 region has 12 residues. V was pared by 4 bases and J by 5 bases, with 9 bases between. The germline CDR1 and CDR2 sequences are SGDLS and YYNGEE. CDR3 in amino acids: CASSPYSYGYTF. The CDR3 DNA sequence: TGTGCCAGCAGCCCTTACAGTTATGGCTACACCTTC.

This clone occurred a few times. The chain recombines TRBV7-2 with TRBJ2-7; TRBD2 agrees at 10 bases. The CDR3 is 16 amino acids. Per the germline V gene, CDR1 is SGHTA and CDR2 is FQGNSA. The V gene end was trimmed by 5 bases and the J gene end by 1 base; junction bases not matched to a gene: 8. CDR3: CASSQSSGSRSYEQYF. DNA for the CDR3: TGTGCCAGCAGCCAATCTAGCGGGAGTCGGTCCTACGAGCAGTACTTC.

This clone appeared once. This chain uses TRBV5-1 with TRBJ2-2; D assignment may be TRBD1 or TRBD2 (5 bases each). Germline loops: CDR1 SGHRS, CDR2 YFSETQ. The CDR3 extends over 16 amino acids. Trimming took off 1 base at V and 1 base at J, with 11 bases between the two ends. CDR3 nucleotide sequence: TGCGCCAGCAGCTTGTACGGGACGGAGAACACCGGGGAGCTGTTTTTT. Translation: CASSLYGTENTGELFF.

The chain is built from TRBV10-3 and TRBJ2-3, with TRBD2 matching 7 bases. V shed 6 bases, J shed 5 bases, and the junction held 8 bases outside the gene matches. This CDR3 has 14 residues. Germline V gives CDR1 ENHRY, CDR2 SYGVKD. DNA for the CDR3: TGTGCCATCAGACCGGGAGGCGGGATAGATACGCAGTATTTT. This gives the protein CAIRPGGGIDTQYF.

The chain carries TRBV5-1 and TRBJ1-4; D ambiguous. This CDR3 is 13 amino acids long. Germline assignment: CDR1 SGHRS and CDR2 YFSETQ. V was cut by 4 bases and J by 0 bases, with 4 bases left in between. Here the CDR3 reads CASSTSTNEKLFF. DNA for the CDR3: TGCGCCAGCAGCACCTCAACTAATGAAAAACTGTTTTTT.

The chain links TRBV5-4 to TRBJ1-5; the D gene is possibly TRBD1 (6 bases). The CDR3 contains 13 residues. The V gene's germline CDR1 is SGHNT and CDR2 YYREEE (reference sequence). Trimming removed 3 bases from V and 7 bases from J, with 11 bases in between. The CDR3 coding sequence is TGTGCCAGCAGCTCAGGGGTGGGCCAGCCCCAGCATTTT. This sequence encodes CASSSGVGQPQHF.